This TCR beta chain originates from a study of metastatic and nonmetastatic thyroid tumors. This clone was seen just once. In the original processing: A classifier for distant metastasis in papillary thyroid cancer was constructed using CDR3 differences observed across clinicopathological groups. TCRdb re-clonotyped the PCR reads through MiXCR. V and J calls and clone size were set by TCRdb, not the authors. The table shows 13,000 to 15,000 clones, with approximately 24% occurring only once. Thyroid surgery had not been preceded by any treatment in any patient. The CDR3 runs to 15 residues. Trimming left V 1 base short and J 7 bases short, with 14 bases between. The germline V gene has CDR1 DFQATT and CDR2 SNEGSKA (reference sequence).

Sequencing used tumor tissue. This rearrangement joins TRBV20-1 to TRBJ1-6, with D uncertain. This receptor was identified in a female donor with papillary thyroid cancer or a benign thyroid nodule (not recorded which). Some clones in this sample may be carry-over from other donors' samples. DNA for the CDR3: TGCAGTGCTAGAGTATCTCAGGCTCGAAATTCACCCCTCCACTTT. Its protein product is CSARVSQARNSPLHF.